These T cell receptor beta chains were read from a single sample in a study of T cells after yellow fever vaccination. A single record per CDR3 protein comes from TCRdb applying MiXCR to the 5' RACE reads. The sample yields 100,000 to 150,000 distinct CDR3 sequences, 13% to 15% seen once. The starting material was CD8+ T cells sorted from PBMCs, obtained 5 days after the yellow fever booster vaccination. Source of these receptors: a young man who received the YFV17D yellow fever vaccine. Each CDR3 is given with its conserved first and last residue.

TRBV6-5	TRBJ1-5	CASSTHRPHSNQPQHF
TRBV4-1	TRBJ1-5	CASSPVATRGNQPQHF
TRBV6-2/TRBV6-3	TRBJ2-5	CASSYVQIQETQYF
TRBV5-1	TRBJ1-5	CASSSQGGNQPQHF
TRBV4-3	TRBJ2-1	CASSRRQGVYNEQFF
TRBV20-1	TRBJ2-5	CSARDGTGVVETQYF
TRBV20-1	TRBJ1-6	CSARGIGTGAPLHF
TRBV29-1	TRBJ2-5	CCGGGTLETPYF
TRBV12-3/TRBV12-4	TRBJ2-2	CASSLDLAGVTGELFF
TRBV20-1	TRBJ1-6	CSARGGVGDSPLHF
TRBV5-5	TRBJ2-3	CASQGQGTDTQYF
TRBV4-2	TRBJ2-1	CASSQEWGVTFNEQFF
TRBV19	TRBJ1-6	CASSISAEGNSPLHF
TRBV28	TRBJ1-5	CASSENQPQHF
TRBV12-3/TRBV12-4	TRBJ2-1	CASSLGLAENEQFF
TRBV10-3	TRBJ1-6	CAIRDPGQGKTPLHF
TRBV9	TRBJ2-1	CASSSLPGTTYNEQFF
TRBV11-2	TRBJ2-1	CASSRLGQGMNEQFF
TRBV7-9	TRBJ2-5	CASSLEAGQETQYF
TRBV20-1	TRBJ2-1	CSAGWGNEQFF
TRBV6-2/TRBV6-3	TRBJ2-5	CASSLQSPQETQYF
TRBV4-1	TRBJ1-5	CASSQVRGNSNQPQHF
TRBV5-1	TRBJ2-1	CASSFRGSTNEQFF
TRBV11-2	TRBJ2-3	CASSPLAGLLRDTQYF